This TCR beta chain is from a study of shared clonotypes between healthy human individuals. As for the study in general: The study used three CD4 naive, three CD4 memory, two CD8 naive and one CD8 memory plate per donor. Study results and caveats: Limitation of the genetic and exposure-history diversity represented came from the few donors.

This table comes from immunoSEQ multiplex PCR, and its TCRdb copy is limited to in-frame clones, with some not included. Here the sample spans over a million clones, about 96% being singletons. This clone was found a few times. The antigen remains unidentified. Other DNA sequences in this specimen translate into the identical CDR3. Sequencing was done on a sample of naive CD4+ T cells sorted from blood. The sample's subset: CD45RA+ positively selected. The clonotype was recovered from a young man in good health.

The CDR3 spells CASSLFLGYEQYF. CDR3 DNA: TGTGCCAGCAGCTTATTCTTAGGCTACGAGCAGTACTTC. The chain has TRBV7-9 and TRBJ2-7; no firm D call. V lost 2 bases and J 3 bases, leaving 8 bases between the germline ends. Looked up from germline, CDR1 is SEHNR and CDR2 is FQNEAQ (reference sequence). The CDR3 is 13 amino acids.